The source of this T cell receptor beta chain is a study of lymphopenia after photon versus proton radiotherapy. Broader study findings: Post-nadir TCR diversity decline inversely tracked overall survival among those who died. Relative stability marked proton patients; photon patients lost diversity and naive cells. Survival link was tested only in deceased patients; proton benefit remains a possibility. Oligoclonal CD8+ Temra expansion after nadir drove photon patients' diversity drop.

This clone appeared a single time. What it binds is not known. The CDR3 is 16 amino acids. Germline values: CDR1 LGHNA, CDR2 YNFKEQ. Unmatched junction bases numbered 4, after V lost 5 bases and J lost 0 bases. Clones were sequenced by immunoSEQ multiplex PCR, and TCRdb holds only the in-frame ones, with some missing. The sample shows 45,000 to 65,000 clones, about 92% of them seen only once. The material sequenced was peripheral blood, taken from a patient treated with photon-based radiotherapy. V usage is TRBV4-2 and J usage is TRBJ2-3; 11 bases line up with TRBD2. This TCR was sampled from a woman aged 40 to 50 with cholangiocarcinoma. DNA of the CDR3: TGTGCCAGCAGCGGGCGGACTAGCGGGAGCACAGATACGCAGTATTTT. Translated, it gives CASSGRTSGSTDTQYF.